Presented here are 18 T cell receptor beta chains from one specimen sequenced in a study of blood T cell repertoires in COVID-19. Repertoires were generated with immunoSEQ multiplex PCR, while TCRdb's copy carries only in-frame clones and drops some. The sample carries 61,000 or so clones, almost 90% recorded once. Sequenced material: peripheral blood. The receptors shown here come from a woman aged 80 or older with active COVID-19.

This clone was seen a single time. The V and J genes are TRBV4-1 and TRBJ2-1; 8 positions match TRBD1. CDR3 size: 15 residues. The V gene end was trimmed by 0 bases and the J gene end by 5 bases; junction bases not matched to a gene: 3. The V gene's germline CDR1 is MGHRA and CDR2 YSYEKL. The CDR3 is CASSQDRGPHNEQFF. The CDR3 DNA sequence: TGCGCCAGCAGCCAAGACAGGGGGCCCCACAATGAGCAGTTCTTC.

J is TRBJ1-4 and V is TRBV5-4; 7 bases agree with TRBD1. The CDR3 runs 13 residues. Germline assignment: CDR1 SGHNT and CDR2 YYREEE (reference sequence). Trimming at V came to 4 bases and at J to 8 bases, leaving 5 bases not matched to a gene. CDR3 loop: CASSTWDSEKLFF. Here the CDR3 DNA reads TGTGCCAGCAGCACGTGGGACAGCGAAAAACTGTTTTTT.

This clone was observed once. The chain uses TRBV29-1 and TRBJ2-3; 13 positions agree with TRBD2. J lost 0 bases, V lost 7 bases, and 7 bases had no gene match. Germline CDR1 reads SQVTM; CDR2 reads ANQGSEA. The length of the CDR3 is 16 residues. The CDR3 spells CSAGLAGARSTDTQYF. In DNA form, the CDR3 reads TGCAGCGCCGGACTAGCGGGGGCTAGAAGCACAGATACGCAGTATTTT.

The chain employs TRBV20-1 and TRBJ2-5; TRBD1 agrees at 7 bases. The CDR3 length is 11 residues. V was pared by 6 bases and J by 8 bases, with 6 bases of the junction left unmatched. CDR1 and CDR2 (germline): DFQATT, SNEGSKA (reference sequence). The CDR3 coding sequence is TGCAGTGCCGAGGACAGGTCAACCCAGTACTTC. Amino acid sequence: CSAEDRSTQYF.

The rearrangement links TRBV5-4 to TRBJ1-1; tentatively, D is TRBD1 (6 bases). CDR3 length equals 14 residues. Germline CDR1 reads SGHNT; CDR2 reads YYREEE (reference sequence). V was clipped by 2 bases and J by 1 base, with 9 bases between them. Here the CDR3 DNA reads TGTGCCAGCAGCTTTCAGGGGAGGAACACTGAAGCTTTCTTT. Protein sequence: CASSFQGRNTEAFF.

This rearrangement joins TRBV4-1 to TRBJ2-1; no clear D. Germline loops: CDR1 MGHRA, CDR2 YSYEKL. Trimming left V 1 base short and J 4 bases short, with 2 bases between. The length of the CDR3 is 12 residues. CDR3 coding DNA: TGCGCCAGCAGCCAAGTATACAATGAGCAGTTCTTC. Its translation is CASSQVYNEQFF.

CDR3 protein: CASSQKPGQTSGANVLTF. CDR3 nucleotides: TGTGCCAGCAGCCAAAAACCGGGACAGACCTCTGGGGCCAACGTCCTGACTTTC. The rearrangement uses TRBV4-2 and TRBJ2-6; 7 nucleotides align to TRBD1. The germline CDR1 and CDR2 sequences are LGHNA and YNFKEQ. The trim removed 2 bases at V and 0 bases at J, leaving 7 bases unmatched. The CDR3 has 18 residues.

The rearrangement links TRBV7-2 to TRBJ1-4; D gene uncertain. Trimming left V 1 base short and J 1 base short, with 10 bases between. The length of the CDR3 is 16 residues. Per the germline V gene, CDR1 is SGHTA and CDR2 is FQGNSA. The CDR3 coding sequence is TGTGCCAGCAGCTTAGGGGTCGGGGTAACTAATGAAAAACTGTTTTTT. It is translated as CASSLGVGVTNEKLFF.

V is TRBV3-1 (or the pseudogene TRBV3-2) and J is TRBJ2-3; TRBD1 aligns across 9 bases. This CDR3 contains 19 residues. J gave up 0 bases and V 1 base, and 11 bases lay outside the gene matches. CDR1 and CDR2 (germline): LGHDT, YNNKEL (reference sequence). The CDR3: CASSQGPPQGAWSTDTQYF. The CDR3 DNA reads as TGTGCCAGCAGCCAAGGGCCCCCACAGGGGGCGTGGAGCACAGATACGCAGTATTTT.

V usage is TRBV2 and J usage is TRBJ1-3; D gene uncertain. Germline CDR1 and CDR2: SNHLY and FYNNEI. The germline V and J ends were trimmed by 7 bases and 0 bases, with 10 bases remaining between them. The CDR3 sequence is 14 residues long. CDR3 in amino acids: CASKIESSGNTIYF. CDR3 bases: TGTGCCAGCAAGATCGAGAGCTCTGGAAACACCATATATTTT. The variable domain in full, completed from reference TRBV2 and TRBJ1-3, reads EPEVTQTPSHQVTQMGQEVILRCVPISNHLYFYWYRQILGQKVEFLVSFYNNEISEKSEIFDDQFSVERPDGSNFTLKIRSTKLEDSAMYFCASKIESSGNTIYFGEGSWLTVV.

The chain has TRBV7-2 and TRBJ2-7; 7 bases align to TRBD1. In germline, CDR1 is SGHTA, CDR2 FQGNSA. The V segment lost 3 bases and the J segment 6 bases; nucleotides outside the gene matches: 8. This CDR3 comprises 14 residues. CDR3 amino acids: CASSFWDSHGEQYF. In DNA, the CDR3 is TGTGCCAGCAGCTTTTGGGACAGCCACGGCGAGCAGTACTTC.

This clone was found once. The chain couples TRBV5-1 to TRBJ1-1, with 8 nucleotides matching TRBD1. The CDR3 consists of 15 residues. Looked up from germline, CDR1 is SGHRS and CDR2 is YFSETQ. V was pared by 5 bases and J by 4 bases, with 10 bases of the junction left unmatched. In nucleotides, the CDR3 is TGCGCCAGCAGTTTCCCGGACAGGGCGGTCACTGAAGCTTTCTTT. As protein: CASSFPDRAVTEAFF.

The V gene is TRBV4-2, the J gene TRBJ2-3; a possible D gene is TRBD2 (7 bases). Trimming took off 5 bases at V and 2 bases at J, with 17 bases between the two ends. This CDR3 has 16 residues. Germline V gives CDR1 LGHNA, CDR2 YNFKEQ. CDR3: CASSGGAGRDTDTQYF. Here the CDR3 DNA reads TGTGCCAGCAGCGGGGGGGCAGGGAGGGACACAGATACGCAGTATTTT.

The chain joins TRBV18 to TRBJ2-1; 8 bases are a match to TRBD1. This CDR3 has 14 residues. The ends lost 3 bases at V and 6 bases at J; junction bases unmatched: 4. CDR1 and CDR2 from the germline V gene are KGHSH and LQKENI. The CDR3 loop reads CASSPIRGLNEQFF. The CDR3 nucleotides are TGTGCCAGCTCACCGATCAGGGGGCTCAATGAGCAGTTCTTC. The whole variable domain, remainder taken from reference TRBV18 and TRBJ2-1, is NAGVMQNPRHLVRRRGQEARLRCSPMKGHSHVYWYRQLPEEGLKFMVYLQKENIIDESGMPKERFSAEFPKEGPSILRIQQVVRGDSAAYFCASSPIRGLNEQFFGPGTRLTVL.

This chain links TRBV9 with TRBJ1-2, with no clear D. The germline V gene has CDR1 SGDLS and CDR2 YYNGEE. V gave up 3 bases and J gave up 4 bases, with 13 bases separating them. This CDR3 comprises 14 residues. As DNA, the CDR3 is TGTGCCAGCAGCGCTACTTCGACGGGCTATGGCTACACCTTC. Translation: CASSATSTGYGYTF.

This chain joins TRBV4-2 and TRBJ2-1; D remains ambiguous. This CDR3 spans 12 amino acids. Germline CDR1 is LGHNA and CDR2 is YNFKEQ. Trimming removed 1 base from V and 13 bases from J, with 11 bases in between. Here the CDR3 DNA reads TGTGCCAGCAGCCAAGGCTCGGAGCGTCAGTTCTTC. Encoded protein: CASSQGSERQFF.

CDR3 nucleotides: TGTGCCAGCAGTGAAACAGGGTTCTCCTACGAGCAGTACTTC. It is translated as CASSETGFSYEQYF. The chain has TRBV2 and TRBJ2-7, with a tentative D call TRBD1 (6 bases). The CDR3 has 14 residues. The ends were cut back, 2 bases at V and 0 bases at J, with 8 bases in the middle. Looked up from germline, CDR1 is SNHLY and CDR2 is FYNNEI.

The rearrangement links TRBV18 to TRBJ1-1, with D possibly TRBD1 on 5 matching bases. Germline lookup yields CDR1 KGHSH and CDR2 LQKENI. This CDR3 has 14 residues. Trimming took off 6 bases at V and 3 bases at J, with 14 bases between the two ends. As DNA, the CDR3 is TGTGCCAGCTCCTCCGGGGGGGAGGACACTGAAGCTTTCTTT. This encodes CASSSGGEDTEAFF.